The clone carrying this T cell receptor (beta chain) has a count of ten or more. Antigen unknown. TCRdb redid the calling of the RT-PCR reads with MiXCR, one entry per CDR3 protein. The sample holds about 170,000 distinct CDR3 sequences, roughly 10% seen once. This entry comes from a study of response to subunit inactivated influenza vaccine. Notes on the study in general: Each seasonal flu vaccination may recruit only limited new T cells, authors suggested.

In germline, CDR1 is SGHTA, CDR2 FQGNSA. The CDR3 is made up of 14 amino acids. V shed 5 bases and J shed 0 bases, with 8 bases lying between them. The sequence was obtained from a man aged 45-69 years who received an inactivated influenza vaccine. The sequencing used CD8+ T cells sorted from PBMCs, collected roughly 24 months after vaccination. The genes are TRBV7-2 and TRBJ1-3; the D is unclear. This chain's CDR3 is CASSQDFSGNTIYF. The CDR3 DNA reads as TGTGCCAGCAGCCAAGACTTCTCTGGAAACACCATATATTTT.